These T cell receptor beta chains were read from a single sample in a study of radiotherapy plus CTLA-4 blockade in lung cancer. The protocol was immunoSEQ multiplex PCR, while the TCRdb copy is restricted to in-frame clones and leaves out a portion. Among roughly 59,000 clones listed, around 74% were seen once. The specimen was peripheral blood, collected from a patient treated with radiotherapy plus ipilimumab. The source of these receptors is a human donor with non-small cell lung cancer whose response to radiotherapy plus ipilimumab could not be evaluated. The CDR3 runs from the conserved cysteine through the conserved F or W. The order of the fields is D gene, V gene, J gene, clone size, CDR3 protein, CDR3 DNA. D genes are given only for firm matches. Clone sizes are given selectively: once, few, many, or a class where the clone is expanded.

>TRBD1|TRBV5-1|TRBJ2-7|-
CASSLATAGGEQYF
TGCGCCAGCAGCTTGGCCACGGCAGGGGGCGAGCAGTACTTC
>TRBD2|TRBV27|TRBJ2-3|-
CASKASGGAWDTQYF
TGTGCCAGCAAGGCGAGCGGGGGGGCATGGGATACGCAGTATTTT
>-|TRBV30|TRBJ1-4|-
CAWSVSGQIIEKLFF
TGTGCCTGGAGTGTATCGGGACAAATCATCGAAAAACTGTTTTTT
>-|TRBV6-6|TRBJ1-1|few
CASSPWGGTNTEAFF
TGTGCCAGCAGTCCCTGGGGGGGGACGAACACTGAAGCTTTCTTT
>-|TRBV28|TRBJ2-7|-
CASSLPFYEQYF
TGTGCCAGCAGTTTACCGTTCTACGAGCAGTACTTC
>-|TRBV7-9|TRBJ2-1|few
CASSLKRRVSSYNEQFF
TGTGCCAGCAGCTTAAAGCGCAGGGTAAGCTCCTACAATGAGCAGTTCTTC
>TRBD1|TRBV5-1|TRBJ1-1|-
CASSWGQGGTEAFF
TGCGCCAGCAGCTGGGGACAGGGCGGCACTGAAGCTTTCTTT
>TRBD1|TRBV5-1|TRBJ2-1|few
CASSRYPGTDGNEQFF
TGCGCCAGCAGCCGATACCCCGGGACAGATGGAAATGAGCAGTTCTTC
>TRBD1|TRBV27|TRBJ2-2|-
CASRVTGDTGELFF
TGTGCCAGCAGAGTGACAGGGGACACCGGGGAGCTGTTTTTT
>TRBD2|TRBV10-3|TRBJ2-7|-
CAISETSLGGPYEQYF
TGTGCCATCAGTGAGACATCATTGGGAGGGCCCTACGAGCAGTACTTC
>-|TRBV30|TRBJ2-7|-
CAWSVIYGPYEQYF
TGTGCCTGGAGTGTCATTTACGGTCCCTACGAGCAGTACTTC
>TRBD2|TRBV5-1|TRBJ2-7|-
CASSLDASGPYEQYF
TGCGCCAGCAGCTTGGATGCTAGCGGGCCCTACGAGCAGTACTTC
>-|TRBV11-2|TRBJ2-7|-
CASSLDPSRPYEQYF
TGTGCCAGCAGCTTAGATCCTAGCCGGCCCTACGAGCAGTACTTC
>TRBD2|TRBV6-5|TRBJ2-5|-
CASTSSGRIGTQYF
TGTGCCAGCACGTCTAGCGGGAGAATTGGGACCCAGTACTTC
>TRBD1|TRBV19|TRBJ2-5|few
CASSLSPPTGSQETQYF
TGTGCCAGTAGCCTGTCCCCGCCGACAGGGAGTCAAGAGACCCAGTACTTC
>-|TRBV10-1|TRBJ2-1|-
CASSEKRYNEQFF
TGCGCCAGCAGTGAGAAGCGTTACAATGAGCAGTTCTTC
>TRBD1|TRBV27|TRBJ1-5|-
CASSPGTGPTGQPQHF
TGTGCCAGCAGCCCCGGGACAGGCCCTACGGGCCAGCCCCAGCATTTT
>TRBD2|TRBV9|TRBJ2-3|-
CASSVAGGSSTQYF
TGTGCCAGCAGCGTAGCCGGGGGGTCCAGCACGCAGTATTTT
>TRBD2|TRBV11-2|TRBJ2-5|-
CASSSSSVAGGTETQYF
TGTGCCAGCAGCTCCTCCTCCGTCGCGGGAGGGACGGAGACCCAGTACTTC
>-|TRBV15|TRBJ1-3|once
CATSEGSGAYSGNTIYF
TGTGCCACCAGCGAAGGAAGCGGGGCTTACTCTGGAAACACCATATATTTT
>-|TRBV7-9|TRBJ1-1|many
CASSIQGHRNTEAFF
TGTGCCAGCAGCATCCAGGGACACAGGAACACTGAAGCTTTCTTT
>-|TRBV4-1|TRBJ2-6|-
CASSQSSGLGGSGANVLTF
TGCGCCAGCAGCCAATCTTCGGGACTGGGGGGCTCTGGGGCCAACGTCCTGACTTTC
>TRBD1|TRBV9|TRBJ2-1|-
CASSFGTGFYNEQFF
TGTGCCAGCAGTTTCGGGACAGGGTTCTACAATGAGCAGTTCTTC
>-|TRBV6-6|TRBJ2-5|few
CASSGQGLQETQYF
TGTGCCAGCAGTGGTCAGGGACTCCAAGAGACCCAGTACTTC
>-|TRBV5-8|TRBJ1-2|-
CASSADRAGGYTF
TGTGCCAGCAGCGCGGATAGGGCGGGTGGCTACACCTTC
>TRBD2|TRBV7-9|TRBJ2-1|-
CASRPPEREPYNEQFF
TGTGCCAGCAGACCTCCCGAGCGGGAGCCTTACAATGAGCAGTTCTTC
>-|TRBV5-6|TRBJ2-3|medium-sized
CASSLVPGVTDTQYF
TGTGCCAGCAGCTTGGTTCCGGGGGTCACAGATACGCAGTATTTT
>-|TRBV5-5|TRBJ2-5|few
CASSLVGRDQETQYF
TGTGCCAGCAGCTTGGTGGGCAGGGACCAAGAGACCCAGTACTTC
>-|TRBV7-8|TRBJ1-2|-
CASSLGGNYGYTF
TGTGCCAGCAGCTTAGGAGGAAACTATGGCTACACCTTC
>-|TRBV4-1|TRBJ1-1|few
CASRETGSTDEAFF
TGCGCCAGCAGAGAGACAGGCAGTACTGATGAAGCTTTCTTT
>TRBD1|TRBV5-1|TRBJ2-2|-
CASSWGTGERNTGELFF
TGCGCCAGCAGCTGGGGGACAGGGGAACGGAACACCGGGGAGCTGTTTTTT
>TRBD2|TRBV30|TRBJ2-7|-
CAWTRGGGPYEQYF
TGTGCCTGGACCCGCGGCGGGGGGCCCTACGAGCAGTACTTC
>-|TRBV10-3|TRBJ2-5|-
CAISEGETQYF
TGTGCCATCAGTGAGGGCGAGACCCAGTACTTC